This passage covers 9 T cell receptor beta chains from one sample sequenced in a study of blood T cell repertoires in COVID-19. The assay was immunoSEQ multiplex PCR, and TCRdb's table has in-frame clones only and misses some. The sample lists some 10,000 clones, 84% occurring once. The specimen was peripheral blood. These receptors were obtained from a middle-aged man with active COVID-19.

The chain recombines TRBV13 with TRBJ2-3; 10 bases map to TRBD2. After removal of 3 bases from V and 4 bases from J, the junction contained 7 bases not matched to a gene. Germline V CDR1 and CDR2: PRHDT, FYEKMQ (reference sequence). CDR3 length: 16 amino acids. CDR3 residues: CASSLPVAGGPDTQYF. CDR3 bases: TGTGCCAGCAGCTTGCCTGTAGCGGGAGGTCCAGATACGCAGTATTTT. Supplemented by reference TRBV13 and TRBJ2-3, the full variable domain reads AAGVIQSPRHLIKEKRETATLKCYPIPRHDTVYWYQQGPGQDPQFLISFYEKMQSDKGSIPDRFSAQQFSDYHSELNMSSLELGDSALYFCASSLPVAGGPDTQYFGPGTRLTVL.

J is TRBJ1-2 and V is TRBV10-2; D unresolved. Germline CDR1 is WSHSY and CDR2 is SAAADI. V was trimmed by 10 bases and J by 2 bases, leaving 17 bases between them. The CDR3 loop spans 14 amino acids. The CDR3 bases are TGCGCCACCAAGAGCGGATCACAAAACTATGGCTACACCTTC. It codes for CATKSGSQNYGYTF.

This chain connects TRBV27 to TRBJ2-7, with 11 bases that match TRBD1. The junction had 3 bases not matched to a gene; V was cut back by 4 bases and J by 4 bases. Germline V lookup: CDR1 MNHEY, CDR2 SMNVEV (reference sequence). The CDR3 covers 14 residues. The CDR3 protein is CASSSGTGGYEQYF. CDR3 DNA: TGTGCCAGCAGTTCCGGGACAGGGGGTTACGAGCAGTACTTC.

The J gene is TRBJ2-4, the V gene TRBV2; 7 positions agree with TRBD2. This CDR3 is built from 16 residues. V shed 4 bases and J 7 bases; nucleotides not matched to a gene: 13. Per germline, CDR1 SNHLY and CDR2 FYNNEI. The CDR3 sequence: CASSGLNAGVGNIQYF. The CDR3 DNA follows: TGTGCCAGCAGTGGGTTAAATGCGGGAGTCGGGAACATTCAGTACTTC.

The rearrangement uses TRBV5-1 and TRBJ2-7; 9 bases match TRBD1. Trimming at V came to 3 bases and at J to 3 bases, leaving 1 base not matched to a gene. CDR3 length: 13 residues. CDR1 is SGHRS and CDR2 is YFSETQ in the germline V gene. The CDR3 DNA reads TGCGCCAGCAGCTGGGGACAGGGCTACGAGCAGTACTTC. This codes for CASSWGQGYEQYF.

This chain uses TRBV27 with TRBJ2-2, with unresolved D. V lost 3 bases to trimming and J lost 0 bases, with 8 bases between them. Germline CDR1 MNHEY, CDR2 SMNVEV (reference sequence). The CDR3 covers 15 residues. The CDR3 sequence: CASSFGHPNTGELFF. CDR3 coding DNA: TGTGCCAGCAGTTTCGGTCACCCGAACACCGGGGAGCTGTTTTTT.

The count of this clone is one. The J gene is TRBJ2-1, the V gene TRBV27; the D gene is possibly TRBD1 (6 bases). V lost 3 bases to trimming and J lost 4 bases, with 25 bases between them. Looked up from germline, CDR1 is MNHEY and CDR2 is SMNVEV (reference sequence). This CDR3 spans 19 amino acids. This CDR3 reads CASSFSTGARLVPYNEQFF. The CDR3 DNA reads TGTGCCAGCAGTTTCTCGACAGGAGCACGGCTCGTGCCTTACAATGAGCAGTTCTTC.

The chain recombines TRBV5-1 with TRBJ2-6; D unclear. With 2 bases removed from V and 4 bases from J, the gap between germline ends came to 10 bases. Per germline, CDR1 SGHRS and CDR2 YFSETQ. The CDR3 is 15 residues long. DNA of the CDR3: TGCGCCAGCAGCTTTCTAGTTAACGGGGCCAACGTCCTGACTTTC. Protein product: CASSFLVNGANVLTF.

This chain links TRBV14 with TRBJ1-2; D gene unclear. V lost 3 bases and J 4 bases, leaving 6 bases between the germline ends. This CDR3 spans 12 amino acids. The V gene's germline CDR1 is SGHDN and CDR2 FVKESK. For the CDR3, the DNA is TGTGCCAGCAGCCATCCAGGCTATGGCTACACCTTC. It specifies CASSHPGYGYTF.